The 21 T cell receptor beta chains below come from one sample, sequenced in a study of CD4+ T cells in melanoma (dated by TCRdb to 2022 to 2024). Library prep was done by the immunoSEQ multiplex PCR assay. Here the immuneACCESS table is served through TCRdb, limited to in-frame sequences with V and J called. Missing clones are a known gap in these copies; in checked studies unresolved V genes cover under half, and the rest lacks a known reason. This sample has 110,000 to 150,000 clones in its table, and about nine tenths of those were observed once. The leading ten clones occupy less than 2% of the sample. Receptors originate from a human donor with melanoma.

The V gene is TRBV7-3, the J gene TRBJ2-1; D might be TRBD2 (5 bases). CDR1 and CDR2 (germline): SGHTA, FQGTGA. The CDR3 covers 14 residues. V dropped 1 base and J dropped 9 bases, with 13 bases sitting between them. CDR3 loop: CASSLSRGEREQFF. The CDR3 DNA is TGTGCCAGCAGCTTAAGTCGGGGAGAACGTGAGCAGTTCTTC.

V gene TRBV19 combines with J gene TRBJ1-1, with 8 nucleotides matching TRBD1. The germline V gene has CDR1 LNHDA and CDR2 SQIVND (reference sequence). J was trimmed by 8 bases and V by 3 bases; bases with no gene match: 5. CDR3 length equals 13 residues. The CDR3 DNA sequence: TGTGCCAGTAGTATCTGGACAGGGAGGGAAGCTTTCTTT. Protein product: CASSIWTGREAFF. The whole variable domain, filled in from reference TRBV19 and TRBJ1-1, reads DGGITQSPKYLFRKEGQNVTLSCEQNLNHDAMYWYRQDPGQGLRLIYYSQIVNDFQKGDIAEGYSVSREKKESFPLTVTSAQKNPTAFYLCASSIWTGREAFFGQGTRLTVV.

The rearrangement joins TRBV18 to TRBJ1-4; 7 bases are a match to TRBD1. With V trimmed by 3 bases and J by 7 bases, 8 bases remained unmatched. Germline CDR1 KGHSH, CDR2 LQKENI. The CDR3 contains 15 residues. The CDR3 sequence is CASSPLHSGGEKLFF. The CDR3 DNA sequence: TGTGCCAGCTCACCTCTTCACTCAGGGGGTGAAAAACTGTTTTTT.

The chain joins TRBV5-1 to TRBJ2-7; D could derive from TRBD1 or TRBD2 (5 bases each). The germline gives CDR1 SGHRS, CDR2 YFSETQ. The V end was cut by 4 bases, the J end by 4 bases, with 15 bases between. The CDR3 is made up of 14 amino acids. CDR3 bases: TGCGCCAGCAGCACGGGACCGCCCGGTTACGAGCAGTACTTC. Its protein is CASSTGPPGYEQYF.

This chain joins TRBV7-3 and TRBJ2-3, with TRBD2 matching 10 bases. Germline V gene sequence: CDR1 SGHTA, CDR2 FQGTGA. The CDR3 has 14 residues. The ends lost 5 bases at V and 5 bases at J; junction bases unmatched: 4. CDR3 DNA sequence: TGTGCCAGCAGCGAGCGGGGGGGCAAAGATACGCAGTATTTT. This gives the protein CASSERGGKDTQYF.

This chain joins TRBV5-1 and TRBJ1-4; 11 nucleotides match TRBD1. V gave up 4 bases and J gave up 6 bases; unmatched junction bases: 2. The CDR3 is 14 residues long. In germline, CDR1 is SGHRS, CDR2 YFSETQ. For the CDR3, the DNA is TGCGCCAGCAGCGGGACAGGGGGTCATGAAAAACTGTTTTTT. Translated, it gives CASSGTGGHEKLFF.

The chain joins TRBV2 to TRBJ2-1; D is tentatively TRBD1 or TRBD2 (5 bases each). The CDR3 runs 16 residues. Germline V CDR1 and CDR2: SNHLY, FYNNEI. V lost 6 bases and J lost 7, with 22 bases in between. CDR3: CASSTGIGLGRNEQFF. CDR3 coding DNA: TGTGCCAGCAGCACTGGAATAGGTCTGGGACGGAATGAGCAGTTCTTC.

V usage is TRBV7-3 and J usage is TRBJ1-2; the match to TRBD1 covers 8 bases. V shed 5 bases and J 4 bases; nucleotides not matched to a gene: 6. The CDR3 covers 14 residues. Germline V CDR1 and CDR2: SGHTA, FQGTGA. The CDR3 bases are TGTGCCAGCAGCCCACAGGGGGGGACCTATGGCTACACCTTC. It translates to CASSPQGGTYGYTF.

Concerning this clone: An end of the junction differs from the germline gene, which may be a read error. The chain couples TRBV6-1 to TRBJ2-3; TRBD2 agrees at 8 bases. This CDR3 spans 15 amino acids. CDR1 is MNHNS and CDR2 is SASEGT in the germline V gene. In DNA, the CDR3 is TGTGCCAGCAGGGAAGAGCGGGGGCCGGGAGATACGCAGTATTTT. This gives the protein CASREERGPGDTQYF.

The chain joins TRBV7-9 to TRBJ2-7; 10 bases align to TRBD1. Germline V CDR1 and CDR2: SEHNR, FQNEAQ (reference sequence). The length of the CDR3 is 15 residues. The V segment lost 3 bases and the J segment 3 bases; nucleotides outside the gene matches: 5. CDR3 loop: CASSLVGTGVYEQYF. CDR3 nucleotide sequence: TGTGCCAGCAGCTTGGTCGGGACAGGGGTCTACGAGCAGTACTTC.

The chain employs TRBV18 and TRBJ1-2; 7 nucleotides line up with TRBD1. There are 14 residues in the CDR3. Germline trimming cut 2 bases from V and 5 bases from J; bases unmatched to any gene: 5. CDR1 is KGHSH, CDR2 LQKENI, per germline. The CDR3 sequence: CASSPMGQQYGYTF. The CDR3, as DNA: TGTGCCAGCTCACCAATGGGACAGCAGTATGGCTACACCTTC.

J is TRBJ2-3 and V is TRBV6-5, with 8 bases lining up with TRBD2. Per the germline V gene, CDR1 is MNHEY and CDR2 is SVGAGI. The CDR3 totals 14 residues. V dropped 8 bases and J dropped 2; count of bases not matched to a gene: 6. The CDR3: CASGRAGATDTQYF. The CDR3 nucleotides are TGTGCCAGCGGACGAGCGGGGGCCACAGATACGCAGTATTTT.

The chain employs TRBV7-3 and TRBJ2-3; 12 bases match TRBD2. The V and J ends lost 10 bases and 5 bases, in that order; junction bases with no gene match: 7. CDR1 is SGHTA and CDR2 is FQGTGA in the germline V gene. The CDR3 runs to 14 residues. The CDR3 DNA follows: TGTGCCACCACTAGCGGGGGGCCCTTAGATACGCAGTATTTT. Encoded protein: CATTSGGPLDTQYF.

J is TRBJ2-7 and V is TRBV9; no reliable D call. Between the trimmed V and J ends, which lost 4 bases and 2 bases, there was a span of 16 bases. Germline V lookup: CDR1 SGDLS, CDR2 YYNGEE. The length of the CDR3 is 15 residues. The CDR3 reads CASSPRGVKAYEQYF. CDR3 nucleotides: TGTGCCAGCAGCCCTCGTGGGGTGAAGGCCTACGAGCAGTACTTC.

This clone was seen only once. The J gene is TRBJ2-3, the V gene TRBV14, with D possibly TRBD1 on 6 matching bases. V was cut by 1 base and J by 4 bases, with 9 bases left in between. CDR1 is SGHDN, CDR2 FVKESK, per germline. The CDR3 length is 14 residues. The CDR3 sequence: CASSQAWGPDTQYF. The CDR3, as DNA: TGTGCCAGCAGCCAAGCCTGGGGGCCAGATACGCAGTATTTT.

The chain recombines TRBV5-8 with TRBJ2-6; TRBD1 agrees at 7 bases. After removal of 4 bases from V and 4 bases from J, the junction contained 8 bases not matched to a gene. The CDR3 contains 16 residues. Looked up from germline, CDR1 is SGHTS and CDR2 is YDEGEE. CDR3 sequence: CASSPTGRFGANVLTF. The CDR3 region has the DNA TGTGCCAGCAGCCCGACAGGGCGCTTCGGGGCCAACGTCCTGACTTTC.

The chain joins TRBV27 to TRBJ2-2, with D unclear. V lost 2 bases and J 0 bases, leaving 4 bases between the germline ends. The CDR3 runs to 14 residues. CDR1 is MNHEY and CDR2 is SMNVEV in the germline V gene (reference sequence). The CDR3 nucleotides read TGTGCCAGCAGTTTAGGGACGAACACCGGGGAGCTGTTTTTT. Its protein is CASSLGTNTGELFF.

The V and J genes are TRBV7-9 and TRBJ2-7, with a weak D call TRBD1 (6 bases). The V gene lost 5 bases and the J gene lost 2 bases, with 10 bases spanning the gap. Germline CDR1 and CDR2: SEHNR and FQNEAQ (reference sequence). This CDR3 is built from 13 residues. Here the CDR3 reads CASSQQGTYEQYF. CDR3 nucleotide sequence: TGTGCCAGCAGCCAACAGGGAACCTACGAGCAGTACTTC.

In its sample, this clone was seen once. The rearrangement links TRBV19 to TRBJ1-1; D gene unclear. V lost 3 bases and J 1 base, leaving 6 bases between the germline ends. Germline V gene sequence: CDR1 LNHDA, CDR2 SQIVND (reference sequence). This CDR3 region has 13 residues. The CDR3 here is CASSIGWNTEAFF. Written as DNA, the CDR3 is TGTGCCAGTAGTATCGGGTGGAACACTGAAGCTTTCTTT.

A few counts support this clone. This rearrangement joins TRBV2 to TRBJ1-1; D may be TRBD1 (6 bases). CDR1 SNHLY and CDR2 FYNNEI come from the germline V gene. Deletions cut 6 bases from V and 4 bases from J, with 12 bases between. The CDR3 loop spans 13 amino acids. This CDR3 reads CASRQGWSTEAFF. CDR3 DNA sequence: TGTGCCAGCAGACAGGGTTGGAGCACTGAAGCTTTCTTT.

The genes are TRBV11-2 and TRBJ2-5, with 7 positions matching TRBD1. Trimming removed 4 bases from V and 7 bases from J; junction bases left unmatched: 9. This CDR3 region has 14 residues. Germline V CDR1 and CDR2: SGHAT, FQNNGV. The CDR3 spells CASSSTGIEGTQYF. The CDR3 nucleotides read TGTGCCAGCAGCTCGACAGGGATAGAGGGGACCCAGTACTTC.